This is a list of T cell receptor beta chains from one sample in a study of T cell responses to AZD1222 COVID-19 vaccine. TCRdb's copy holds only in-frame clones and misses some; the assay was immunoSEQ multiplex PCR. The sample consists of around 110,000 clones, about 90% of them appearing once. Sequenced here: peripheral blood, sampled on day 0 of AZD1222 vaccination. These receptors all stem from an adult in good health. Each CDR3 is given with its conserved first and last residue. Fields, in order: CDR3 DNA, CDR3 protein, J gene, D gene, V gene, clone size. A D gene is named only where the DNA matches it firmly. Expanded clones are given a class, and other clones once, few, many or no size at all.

CDR3nt: TGTGCCAGCACTCCGGACAGCTACGAGCAGTACTTC
CDR3aa: CASTPDSYEQYF
j_gene: TRBJ2-7
d_gene: .
v_gene: TRBV28
abundance: .

CDR3nt: TGCGCCAGCAGAGTATGGGACAGGGAAACCGGGGAGCTGTTTTTT
CDR3aa: CASRVWDRETGELFF
j_gene: TRBJ2-2
d_gene: TRBD1
v_gene: TRBV5-1
abundance: .

CDR3nt: TGTGCCAGCAGCCAAGAGAGTTCAGTGGAGGGTGCTTTCTTT
CDR3aa: CASSQESSVEGAFF
j_gene: TRBJ1-1
d_gene: .
v_gene: TRBV3-1/TRBV3-2
abundance: once

CDR3nt: TGTGCCAGCAGTTTGGGACAGGGCGGCTATGGCTACACCTTC
CDR3aa: CASSLGQGGYGYTF
j_gene: TRBJ1-2
d_gene: TRBD1
v_gene: TRBV27
abundance: few

CDR3nt: TGTGCCAGCAGCCTCGCAGAATATGGCTACACCTTC
CDR3aa: CASSLAEYGYTF
j_gene: TRBJ1-2
d_gene: .
v_gene: TRBV5-4
abundance: .

CDR3nt: TGTGCCAGCAGCGTACGACTAGCGGGAGCTCATGAGCAGTTCTTC
CDR3aa: CASSVRLAGAHEQFF
j_gene: TRBJ2-1
d_gene: TRBD2
v_gene: TRBV9
abundance: .

CDR3nt: TGTGCCAGCAGTTTAATACTAGCGGGAGGGCCGTTCTACAATGAGCAGTTCTTC
CDR3aa: CASSLILAGGPFYNEQFF
j_gene: TRBJ2-1
d_gene: TRBD2
v_gene: TRBV28
abundance: .

CDR3nt: TGTGCCAGCAGCTCCACAGGGCTTGGGGAGCAGTACTTC
CDR3aa: CASSSTGLGEQYF
j_gene: TRBJ2-7
d_gene: .
v_gene: TRBV7-2
abundance: .

CDR3nt: TGCAGTGGATGGGACAGGGGGCTATACACCTTC
CDR3aa: CSGWDRGLYTF
j_gene: TRBJ1-2
d_gene: TRBD1
v_gene: TRBV20-1
abundance: .

CDR3nt: TGTGCCAGCAGCGCGACTAGCGAAGATGAGCAGTTCTTC
CDR3aa: CASSATSEDEQFF
j_gene: TRBJ2-1
d_gene: TRBD2
v_gene: TRBV6-4
abundance: few

CDR3nt: TGTGCCAGCAGTTTTGGGCACTCGAGCAATCAGCCCCAGCATTTT
CDR3aa: CASSFGHSSNQPQHF
j_gene: TRBJ1-5
d_gene: .
v_gene: TRBV28
abundance: .

CDR3nt: TGTGCCAGCAGCTTAGTAGGGAGAGTTGGCACTGAAGCTTTCTTT
CDR3aa: CASSLVGRVGTEAFF
j_gene: TRBJ1-1
d_gene: .
v_gene: TRBV7-8
abundance: .

CDR3nt: TGTGCCAGCAGCGGACAGGGGTACTATGGCTACACCTTC
CDR3aa: CASSGQGYYGYTF
j_gene: TRBJ1-2
d_gene: TRBD1
v_gene: TRBV9
abundance: .

CDR3nt: TGTGCCTGGAGTGTTGGCAGCTCTGGAAACACCATATATTTT
CDR3aa: CAWSVGSSGNTIYF
j_gene: TRBJ1-3
d_gene: .
v_gene: TRBV30
abundance: .

CDR3nt: TGTGCCAGCAGTTTCAACCCGGGACGAATTATTGGAAACACCATATATTTT
CDR3aa: CASSFNPGRIIGNTIYF
j_gene: TRBJ1-3
d_gene: .
v_gene: TRBV7-9
abundance: .

CDR3nt: TGTGCCAGCAGTTACTGGAAGGGAGAAAGGCAGTACTTC
CDR3aa: CASSYWKGERQYF
j_gene: TRBJ2-4
d_gene: .
v_gene: TRBV6-5
abundance: .

CDR3nt: TGTGCCAGCAGCTCCCGGGACAGCCCTACCTACGAGCAGTACTTC
CDR3aa: CASSSRDSPTYEQYF
j_gene: TRBJ2-7
d_gene: TRBD1
v_gene: TRBV7-9
abundance: .

CDR3nt: TGCGCCAGCAGCCATCCCGCGGGACAGACAAATCAGCCCCAGCATTTT
CDR3aa: CASSHPAGQTNQPQHF
j_gene: TRBJ1-5
d_gene: TRBD1
v_gene: TRBV4-1
abundance: .

CDR3nt: TGTGCCACCAGCGATATGGGTGAGCAGTTCTTC
CDR3aa: CATSDMGEQFF
j_gene: TRBJ2-1
d_gene: .
v_gene: TRBV15
abundance: once

CDR3nt: TGTGCAAGTCACTACCTAGGGGGCACCGGGGAGCTGTTTTTT
CDR3aa: CASHYLGGTGELFF
j_gene: TRBJ2-2
d_gene: .
v_gene: TRBV12-2
abundance: .

CDR3nt: TGTGCCAGTACCATGTTTTATAGCAATCAGCCCCAGCATTTT
CDR3aa: CASTMFYSNQPQHF
j_gene: TRBJ1-5
d_gene: .
v_gene: TRBV19
abundance: .

CDR3nt: TGTGCCAGCACCTCACAGGGGACTGGAAACACCATATATTTT
CDR3aa: CASTSQGTGNTIYF
j_gene: TRBJ1-3
d_gene: TRBD1
v_gene: TRBV9
abundance: .

CDR3nt: TGTGCCAGCAGCTTAAGTCAGGGGACCACCTACGAGCAGTACTTC
CDR3aa: CASSLSQGTTYEQYF
j_gene: TRBJ2-7
d_gene: .
v_gene: TRBV11-2
abundance: .

CDR3nt: TGCAGCGTAAGCTCTGGAAACACCATATATTTT
CDR3aa: CSVSSGNTIYF
j_gene: TRBJ1-3
d_gene: .
v_gene: TRBV29-1
abundance: .

CDR3nt: TGTGCCAGCAGTCCTACGGCCCGAGAGACCCAGTACTTC
CDR3aa: CASSPTARETQYF
j_gene: TRBJ2-5
d_gene: .
v_gene: TRBV28
abundance: .